Listed below are T cell receptor beta chains from one sample, sequenced in a study of monozygotic twins with cystic fibrosis. The repertoire was sequenced with immunoSEQ multiplex PCR; TCRdb's copy has only in-frame clones and lacks some. The sample has some 30,000 clones; roughly 90% are singletons. Sample: blood. Receptors originate from a girl between 2 and 10 years old with cystic fibrosis. CDR3s include the opening cysteine and the closing phenylalanine or tryptophan. Fields, in order: D gene, V gene, CDR3 protein. D genes are given only for firm matches.

.	TRBV30	CAWRDSVNQPQHF
TRBD1	TRBV28	CASRPGQGVGEQYF
.	TRBV19	CASSITPGRDEAFF
.	TRBV29-1	CSVRTEVGEQFF
TRBD2	TRBV28	CASSPRLAGQYNEQFF
.	TRBV7-2	CASSFSYNEQFF
TRBD2	TRBV4-2	CASSQEDRLGLAGVTYNEQFF
TRBD1	TRBV7-7	CASRLGQGCNQPQHF
.	TRBV5-1	CASSLGDGRETQYF
TRBD2	TRBV7-7	CASSLGLAGGSDTQYF
TRBD2	TRBV28	CATLTYSGNYNEQFF